These 14 T cell receptor beta chains were all obtained from the same sample, sequenced in a study of blood T cells in healthy people across ages. Combining a sample-barcoded 5' primer with a J-beta primer mix, a second PCR ran for roughly 7 to 12 cycles. TCRdb itself ran the 5' RACE reads through MiXCR, one entry per CDR3 protein. Of 1.8 million or so distinct CDR3 sequences listed, 39% are singletons. Sequencing input: blood. These receptors originate from a human donor in good health.

This clonotype occurred a few times. V is TRBV7-2 and J is TRBJ2-1, with D maybe TRBD2 (6 bases). The V gene's germline CDR1 is SGHTA and CDR2 FQGNSA. The V end was cut by 2 bases, the J end by 2 bases, with 13 bases between. The CDR3 contains 16 residues. CDR3 DNA sequence: TGTGCCAGCAGCTTATTTGGTAGCGGAGCCTACAATGAGCAGTTCTTC. This gives the protein CASSLFGSGAYNEQFF.

This clonotype has just a few counts. The chain couples TRBV21-1 to TRBJ2-5. TRBV21-1 is noted as a pseudogene. The CDR3 loop spans 16 amino acids. The CDR3 protein is CASSKASNGNQETQYF. DNA of the CDR3: TGTGCCAGCAGCAAAGCGTCTAACGGAAACCAAGAGACCCAGTACTTC.

This chain links TRBV20-1 with TRBJ2-4; possibly TRBD1 for D (5 bases). This CDR3 is built from 14 residues. Trimming cost V 5 bases and J 0 bases, with 11 bases left between them. Looked up from germline, CDR1 is DFQATT and CDR2 is SNEGSKA (reference sequence). This chain's CDR3 is CSARTLLAKNIQYF. CDR3 bases: TGCAGTGCTCGGACATTACTAGCCAAAAACATTCAGTACTTC.

The rearrangement joins TRBV3-1 to TRBJ2-3; 7 nucleotides agree with TRBD1. Germline V lookup: CDR1 LGHDT, CDR2 YNNKEL (reference sequence). This CDR3 comprises 14 residues. Losses at the gene ends were 0 bases for V and 5 bases for J; bases not matched to a gene: 2. CDR3: CASSQDNRGDTQYF. CDR3 in DNA: TGTGCCAGCAGCCAAGATAACAGGGGAGATACGCAGTATTTT.

The chain uses TRBV20-1 and TRBJ1-2, with a possible D match to TRBD1 (5 bases). Germline lookup yields CDR1 DFQATT and CDR2 SNEGSKA (reference sequence). The CDR3 totals 11 residues. Deletions cut 7 bases from V and 12 bases from J, with 18 bases between. CDR3 amino acids: CSGGDYRENTF. The CDR3 bases are TGCAGTGGGGGGGACTATAGGGAAAACACCTTC.

The chain recombines TRBV6-2 or TRBV6-3 with TRBJ2-1; the D is unclear. V lost 2 bases to trimming and J lost 4 bases, with 9 bases between them. This CDR3 contains 14 residues. Germline loops: CDR1 MNHEY, CDR2 SVGEGT. CDR3 coding DNA: TGTGCCAGCAGTTACGGTTCCAAGTACAATGAGCAGTTCTTC. Residues: CASSYGSKYNEQFF.

The genes are TRBV24-1 and TRBJ1-5; 7 bases fit TRBD1. CDR1 is KGHDR, CDR2 SFDVKD, per germline. The CDR3 sequence is 14 residues long. The J segment lost 6 bases and the V segment lost 3 bases, leaving 4 bases of the junction unmatched. The CDR3 is CATSDTGEVQPQHF. CDR3 coding DNA: TGTGCCACCAGTGATACAGGGGAGGTTCAGCCCCAGCATTTT.

This clonotype came up a few times. Mismatch with germline at one junction end may stem from a read error. This chain connects TRBV28 to TRBJ2-3, with D tentatively TRBD1 or TRBD2 (6 bases each). The germline gives CDR1 MDHEN, CDR2 SYDVKM. The CDR3 has 18 residues. The CDR3 DNA sequence: TGTGCCAGCAGTTTTAACAGGCAGGGGTTAACTAGCACGGATACGCAGTATTTT. Its translation is CASSFNRQGLTSTDTQYF.

This clonotype was seen a few times. This chain links TRBV5-1 with TRBJ2-3; the D is unclear. The CDR3 loop spans 12 amino acids. CDR1 is SGHRS and CDR2 is YFSETQ in the germline V gene. Trimming pared 1 base from V and 5 bases from J, leaving 5 bases between. The CDR3 DNA follows: TGCGCCAGCAGCTTGATTGTAGATACGCAGTATTTT. Translated: CASSLIVDTQYF.

The table lists this clonotype with a few counts. The V and J genes are TRBV12-3 or TRBV12-4 and TRBJ2-5, with D unclear. V was pared by 0 bases and J by 3 bases, with 5 bases between. The CDR3 runs 13 residues. The CDR3 sequence is CASSLADKETQYF. For the CDR3, the DNA is TGTGCCAGCAGTTTAGCCGACAAAGAGACCCAGTACTTC.

This chain uses TRBV6-2 or TRBV6-3 with TRBJ2-2, with TRBD1 matching over 8 bases. Germline loops: CDR1 MNHEY, CDR2 SVGEGT. The V and J ends lost 6 bases and 3 bases, in that order; junction bases with no gene match: 6. This CDR3 is built from 15 residues. As DNA, the CDR3 is TGTGCCAGCAGCGGACAGGGTCCGGACACCGGGGAGCTGTTTTTT. Encoded protein: CASSGQGPDTGELFF.

This clonotype has a handful of counts. The rearrangement joins TRBV6-6 to TRBJ1-5; D gene ambiguous. V dropped 8 bases and J dropped 0 bases, with 14 bases sitting between them. Germline-derived CDR1 and CDR2 are MNHNY and SVGAGI (reference sequence). The CDR3 totals 15 residues. CDR3 sequence (DNA): TGTGCCAGCGCCCAGGATCCATATAGCAATCAGCCCCAGCATTTT. Protein product: CASAQDPYSNQPQHF.

This clonotype has just a few counts. The chain carries TRBV10-3 and TRBJ2-5; 9 nucleotides agree with TRBD1. CDR1 ENHRY and CDR2 SYGVKD come from the germline V gene. The CDR3 loop spans 13 amino acids. V lost 10 bases, J lost 5 bases, and 8 bases stayed unmatched. CDR3: CATGTGIEETQYF. Written as DNA, the CDR3 is TGTGCCACCGGGACAGGGATCGAGGAGACCCAGTACTTC.

The CDR3 DNA reads TGTGCCAGCAGTTACGCAGGGGAAGGCTACACCTTC. Translation gives CASSYAGEGYTF. The chain is built from TRBV6-2 or TRBV6-3 and TRBJ1-2; D is perhaps TRBD1 (6 bases). Trimming removed 2 bases from V and 8 bases from J, with 9 bases in between. The CDR3 runs 12 residues. Germline V gene data show CDR1 as MNHEY and CDR2 as SVGEGT.